This TCR beta chain is drawn from a study of tumor-infiltrating lymphocytes in localized non-small cell lung cancer. Background on the study: Each patient gave resected tumor and non-adjacent uninvolved lung tissue.

The CDR3 is 17 residues long. V shed 3 bases and J shed 7 bases, with 21 bases lying between them. Germline V lookup: CDR1 KGHSH, CDR2 LQKENI. The protocol was immunoSEQ multiplex PCR, while the TCRdb copy is restricted to in-frame clones and leaves out a portion. The sample consists of around 16,000 clones, roughly 71% of them appearing once. As concerns this clone: The antigen is undetermined.

Study-level findings and limits: T-cell fraction did not differ between immunotypes IM1 and IM2.

The chain has TRBV18 and TRBJ1-4; D possibly corresponds to TRBD1 (5 bases). This sequence was found in a human donor with non-small cell lung cancer. The sequenced material came from lung tumor tissue. CDR3 sequence: CASSPRLSTDGGEKLFF. In DNA form, the CDR3 reads TGTGCCAGCTCACCGAGGTTGTCGACAGACGGAGGTGAAAAACTGTTTTTT.